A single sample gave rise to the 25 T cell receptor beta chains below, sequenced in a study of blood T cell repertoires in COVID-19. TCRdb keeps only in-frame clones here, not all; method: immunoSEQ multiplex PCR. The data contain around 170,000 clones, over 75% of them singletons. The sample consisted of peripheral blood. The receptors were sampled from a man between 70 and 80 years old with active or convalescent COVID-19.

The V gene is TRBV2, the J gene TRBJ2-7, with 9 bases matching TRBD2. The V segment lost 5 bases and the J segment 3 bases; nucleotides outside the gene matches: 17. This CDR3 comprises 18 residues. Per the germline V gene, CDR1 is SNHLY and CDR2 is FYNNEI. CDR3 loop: CASSTRGDSGGELYEQYF. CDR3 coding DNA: TGTGCCAGCAGTACCAGGGGGGATAGCGGGGGTGAGCTCTACGAGCAGTACTTC.

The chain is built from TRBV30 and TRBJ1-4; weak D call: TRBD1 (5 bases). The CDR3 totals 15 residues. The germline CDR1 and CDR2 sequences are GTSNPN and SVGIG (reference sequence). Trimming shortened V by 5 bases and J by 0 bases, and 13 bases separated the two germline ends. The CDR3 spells CAWDLQGATNEKLFF. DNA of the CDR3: TGTGCCTGGGATCTCCAGGGCGCAACTAATGAAAAACTGTTTTTT.

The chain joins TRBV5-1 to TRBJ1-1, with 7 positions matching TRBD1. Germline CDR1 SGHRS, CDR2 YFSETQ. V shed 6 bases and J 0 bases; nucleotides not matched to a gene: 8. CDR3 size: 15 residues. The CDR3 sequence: CASNPGTAMNTEAFF. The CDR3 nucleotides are TGCGCCAGCAACCCCGGGACAGCTATGAACACTGAAGCTTTCTTT. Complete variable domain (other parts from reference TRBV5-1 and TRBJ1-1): KAGVTQTPRYLIKTRGQQVTLSCSPISGHRSVSWYQQTPGQGLQFLFEYFSETQRNKGNFPGRFSGRQFSNSRSEMNVSTLELGDSALYLCASNPGTAMNTEAFFGQGTRLTVV.

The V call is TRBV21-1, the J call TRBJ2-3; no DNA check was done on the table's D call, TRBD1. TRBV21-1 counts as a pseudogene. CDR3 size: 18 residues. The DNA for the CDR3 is TGTGCCAGCACCTATCAGTGGAAAGGGACAGGGGAGGAAGATACGCAGTATTTT. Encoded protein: CASTYQWKGTGEEDTQYF.

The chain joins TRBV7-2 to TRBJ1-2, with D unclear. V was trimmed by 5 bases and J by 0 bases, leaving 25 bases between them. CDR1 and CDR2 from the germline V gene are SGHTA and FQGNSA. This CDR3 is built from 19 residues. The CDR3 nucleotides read TGTGCCAGCAGCCCGCCCAGATGGGGAGGAGCGTCGGCTAACTATGGCTACACCTTC. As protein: CASSPPRWGGASANYGYTF.

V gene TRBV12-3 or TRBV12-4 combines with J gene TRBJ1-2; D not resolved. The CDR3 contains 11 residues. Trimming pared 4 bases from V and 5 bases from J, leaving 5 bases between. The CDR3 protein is CASSSIYGYTF. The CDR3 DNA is TGTGCCAGCAGTTCTATTTATGGCTACACCTTC.

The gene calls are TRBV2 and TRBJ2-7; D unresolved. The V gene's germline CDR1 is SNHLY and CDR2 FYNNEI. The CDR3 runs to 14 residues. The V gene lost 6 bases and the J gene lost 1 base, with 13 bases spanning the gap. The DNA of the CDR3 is TGTGCCAGCAGGGGTACAGAGCATTCCTACGAGCAGTACTTC. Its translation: CASRGTEHSYEQYF.

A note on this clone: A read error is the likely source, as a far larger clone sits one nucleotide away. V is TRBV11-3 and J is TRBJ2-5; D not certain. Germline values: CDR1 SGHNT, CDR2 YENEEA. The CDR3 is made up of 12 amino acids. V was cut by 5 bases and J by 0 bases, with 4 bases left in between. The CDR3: CASSRDQETQYF. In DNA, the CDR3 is TGTGCCAGCAGCCGAGACCAAGAGACCCAGTACTTC.

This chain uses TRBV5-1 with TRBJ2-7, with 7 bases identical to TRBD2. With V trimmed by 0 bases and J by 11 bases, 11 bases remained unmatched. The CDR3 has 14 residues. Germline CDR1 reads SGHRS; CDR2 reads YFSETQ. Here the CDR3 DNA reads TGCGCCAGCAGCTTGGGGTCTACCCAGAGCGGGGAGTACTTC. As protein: CASSLGSTQSGEYF.

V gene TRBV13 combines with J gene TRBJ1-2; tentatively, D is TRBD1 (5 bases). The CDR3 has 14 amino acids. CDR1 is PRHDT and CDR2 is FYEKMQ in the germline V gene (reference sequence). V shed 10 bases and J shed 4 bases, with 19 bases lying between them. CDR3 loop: CATRRSGRAYGYTF. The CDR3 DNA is TGTGCCACCAGGCGGTCGGGCAGGGCCTATGGCTACACCTTC.

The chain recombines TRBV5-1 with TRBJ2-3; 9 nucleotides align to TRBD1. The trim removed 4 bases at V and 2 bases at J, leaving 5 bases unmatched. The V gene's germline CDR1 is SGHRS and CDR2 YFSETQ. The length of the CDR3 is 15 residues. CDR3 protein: CASSVGQGNTDTQYF. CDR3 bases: TGCGCCAGCAGCGTGGGACAGGGTAACACAGATACGCAGTATTTT.

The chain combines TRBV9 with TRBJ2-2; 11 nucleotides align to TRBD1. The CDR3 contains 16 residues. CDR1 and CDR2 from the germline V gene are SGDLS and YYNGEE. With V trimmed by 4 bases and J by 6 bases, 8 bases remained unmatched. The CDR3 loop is CASSFRTGGLSGELFF. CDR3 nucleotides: TGTGCCAGCAGCTTCAGGACAGGGGGCTTATCCGGGGAGCTGTTTTTT.

This chain's CDR3 is CAISDPLGQLTDTQYF. Here the CDR3 DNA reads TGTGCCATCAGTGACCCCCTGGGACAGCTCACAGATACGCAGTATTTT. This chain joins TRBV10-3 and TRBJ2-3; 7 positions agree with TRBD1. The CDR3 is 16 residues long. Germline V CDR1 and CDR2: ENHRY, SYGVKD. Unmatched junction bases numbered 8, after V lost 3 bases and J lost 2 bases.

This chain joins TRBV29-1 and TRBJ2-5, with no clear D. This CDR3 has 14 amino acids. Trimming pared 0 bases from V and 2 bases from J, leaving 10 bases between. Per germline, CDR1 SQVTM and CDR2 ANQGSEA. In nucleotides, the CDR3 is TGCAGCGTTGAAGACGCGACACGACAAGAGACCCAGTACTTC. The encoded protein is CSVEDATRQETQYF.

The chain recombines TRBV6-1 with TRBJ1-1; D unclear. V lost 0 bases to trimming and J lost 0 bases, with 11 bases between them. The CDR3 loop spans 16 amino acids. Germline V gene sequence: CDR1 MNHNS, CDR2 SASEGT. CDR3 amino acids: CASSEALLAMNTEAFF. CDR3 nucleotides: TGTGCCAGCAGTGAAGCGCTTCTAGCCATGAACACTGAAGCTTTCTTT.

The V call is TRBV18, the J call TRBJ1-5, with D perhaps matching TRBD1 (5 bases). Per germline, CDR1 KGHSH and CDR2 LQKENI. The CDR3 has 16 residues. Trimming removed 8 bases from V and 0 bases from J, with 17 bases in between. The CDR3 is CASRVGAELSNQPQHF. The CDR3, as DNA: TGTGCCAGCCGGGTAGGGGCAGAACTTAGCAATCAGCCCCAGCATTTT.

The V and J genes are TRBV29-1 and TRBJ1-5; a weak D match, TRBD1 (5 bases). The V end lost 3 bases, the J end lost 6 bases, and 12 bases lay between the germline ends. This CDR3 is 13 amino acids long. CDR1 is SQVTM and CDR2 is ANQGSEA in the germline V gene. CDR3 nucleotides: TGCAGCGTTGAGGTGGGGGGAGGTCAGCCCCAGCATTTT. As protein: CSVEVGGGQPQHF.

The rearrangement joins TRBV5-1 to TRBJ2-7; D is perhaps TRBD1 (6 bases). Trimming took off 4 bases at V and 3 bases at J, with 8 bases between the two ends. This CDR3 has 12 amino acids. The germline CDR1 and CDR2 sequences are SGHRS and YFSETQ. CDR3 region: CASSTGSYEQYF. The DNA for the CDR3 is TGCGCCAGCAGCACAGGGAGCTACGAGCAGTACTTC.

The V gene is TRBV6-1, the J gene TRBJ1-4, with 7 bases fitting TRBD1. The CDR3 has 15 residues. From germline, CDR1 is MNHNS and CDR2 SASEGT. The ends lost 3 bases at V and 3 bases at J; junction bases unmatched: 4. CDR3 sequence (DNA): TGTGCCAGCAGTGATGGGGGGACAGCTAATGAAAAACTGTTTTTT. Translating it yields CASSDGGTANEKLFF.

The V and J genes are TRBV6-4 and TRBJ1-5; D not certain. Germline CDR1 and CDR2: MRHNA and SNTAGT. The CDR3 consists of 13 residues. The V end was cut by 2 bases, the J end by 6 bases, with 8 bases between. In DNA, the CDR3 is TGTGCCAGCAGTGACCAGGCGGGTCAGCCCCAGCATTTT. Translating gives CASSDQAGQPQHF.

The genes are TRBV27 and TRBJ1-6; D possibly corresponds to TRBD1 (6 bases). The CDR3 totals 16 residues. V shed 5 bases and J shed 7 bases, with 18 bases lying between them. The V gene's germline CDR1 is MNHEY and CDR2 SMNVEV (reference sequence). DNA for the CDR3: TGTGCCAGCAGTCCGAACAACAGGGCTCCCAATTCACCCCTCCACTTT. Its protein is CASSPNNRAPNSPLHF.

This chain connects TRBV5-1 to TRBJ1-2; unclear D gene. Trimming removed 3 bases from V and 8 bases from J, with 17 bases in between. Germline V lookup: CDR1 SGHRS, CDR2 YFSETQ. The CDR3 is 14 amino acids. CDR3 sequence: CASSSRGRSWGYTF. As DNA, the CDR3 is TGCGCCAGCAGCTCCCGTGGGAGATCTTGGGGCTACACCTTC.

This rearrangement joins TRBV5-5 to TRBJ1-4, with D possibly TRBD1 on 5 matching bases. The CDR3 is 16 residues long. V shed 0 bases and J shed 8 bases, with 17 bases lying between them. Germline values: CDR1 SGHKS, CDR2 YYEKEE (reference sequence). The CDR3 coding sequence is TGTGCCAGCAGCTTGGGATCCGCCCAGGGAGGAGAAAAACTGTTTTTT. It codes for CASSLGSAQGGEKLFF.

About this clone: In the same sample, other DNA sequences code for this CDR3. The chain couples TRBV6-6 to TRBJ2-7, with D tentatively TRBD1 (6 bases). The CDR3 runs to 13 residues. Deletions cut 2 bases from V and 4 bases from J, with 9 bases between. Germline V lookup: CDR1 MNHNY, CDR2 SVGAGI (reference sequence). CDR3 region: CASSYGTRYEQYF. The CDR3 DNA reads TGTGCCAGCAGTTACGGGACACGATACGAGCAGTACTTC.

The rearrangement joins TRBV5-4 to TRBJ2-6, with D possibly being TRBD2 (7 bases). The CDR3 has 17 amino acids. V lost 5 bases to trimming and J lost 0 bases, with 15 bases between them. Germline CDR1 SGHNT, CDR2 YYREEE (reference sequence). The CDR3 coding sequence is TGTGCCAGCAGGGTAGGGGGGGATAGCTCTGGGGCCAACGTCCTGACTTTC. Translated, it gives CASRVGGDSSGANVLTF.